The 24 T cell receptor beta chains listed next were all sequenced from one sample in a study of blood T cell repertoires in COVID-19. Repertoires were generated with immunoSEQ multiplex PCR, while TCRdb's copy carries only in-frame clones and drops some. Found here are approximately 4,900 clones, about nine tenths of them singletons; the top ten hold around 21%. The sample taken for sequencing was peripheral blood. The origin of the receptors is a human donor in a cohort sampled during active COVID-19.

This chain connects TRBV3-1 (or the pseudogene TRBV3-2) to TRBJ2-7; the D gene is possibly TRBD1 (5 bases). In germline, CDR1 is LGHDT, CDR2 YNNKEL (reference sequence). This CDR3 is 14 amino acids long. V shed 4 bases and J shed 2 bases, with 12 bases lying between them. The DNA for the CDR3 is TGTGCCAGCAGCCCCGTGACAGCTACCTACGAGCAGTACTTC. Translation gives CASSPVTATYEQYF.

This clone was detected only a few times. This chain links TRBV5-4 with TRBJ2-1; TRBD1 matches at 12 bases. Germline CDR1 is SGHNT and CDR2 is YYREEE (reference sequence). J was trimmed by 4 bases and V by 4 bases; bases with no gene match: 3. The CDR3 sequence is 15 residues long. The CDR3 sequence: CASSRGQGAYNEQFF. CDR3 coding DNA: TGTGCCAGCAGCCGGGGACAGGGGGCTTACAATGAGCAGTTCTTC.

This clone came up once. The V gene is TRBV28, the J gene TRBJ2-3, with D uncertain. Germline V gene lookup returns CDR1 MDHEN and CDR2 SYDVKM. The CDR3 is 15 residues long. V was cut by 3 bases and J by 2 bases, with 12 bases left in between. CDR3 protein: CASSLPTDLTDTQYF. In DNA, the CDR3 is TGTGCCAGCAGTTTGCCAACAGACCTCACAGATACGCAGTATTTT.

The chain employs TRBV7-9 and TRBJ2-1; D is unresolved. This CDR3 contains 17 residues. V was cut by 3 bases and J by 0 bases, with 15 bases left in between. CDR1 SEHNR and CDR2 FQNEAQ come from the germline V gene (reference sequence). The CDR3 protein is CASSLASGRLSYNEQFF. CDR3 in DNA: TGTGCCAGCAGCTTGGCCTCTGGCCGACTCTCCTACAATGAGCAGTTCTTC.

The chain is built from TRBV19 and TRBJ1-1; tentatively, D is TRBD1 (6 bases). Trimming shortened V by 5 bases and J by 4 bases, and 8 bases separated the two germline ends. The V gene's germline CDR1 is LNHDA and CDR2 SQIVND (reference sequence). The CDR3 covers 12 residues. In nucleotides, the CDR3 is TGTGCCAGTAGTGACAGGACCACTGAAGCTTTCTTT. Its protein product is CASSDRTTEAFF.

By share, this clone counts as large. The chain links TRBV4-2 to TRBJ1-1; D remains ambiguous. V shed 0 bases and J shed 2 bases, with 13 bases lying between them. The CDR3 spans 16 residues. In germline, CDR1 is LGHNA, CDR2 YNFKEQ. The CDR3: CASSQDLMTLNTEAFF. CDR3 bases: TGTGCCAGCAGCCAAGACCTTATGACACTTAACACTGAAGCTTTCTTT.

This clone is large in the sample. CDR3 loop: CASSQRTGRGEQYF. The CDR3, as DNA: TGCGCCAGCAGCCAAAGGACAGGGAGGGGCGAGCAGTACTTC. The J gene is TRBJ2-7, the V gene TRBV4-3, with TRBD1 as a possible D gene (8 bases). Germline V gives CDR1 LGHNA, CDR2 YSLEER. This CDR3 is 14 amino acids long. V lost 2 bases and J 6 bases, leaving 14 bases between the germline ends.

The CDR3 nucleotides read TGTGCCAGTAGTCCCCGCCCAGGGTTGGGTGAAGCTTTCTTT. It encodes CASSPRPGLGEAFF. The chain uses TRBV19 and TRBJ1-1; D perhaps matches TRBD1 (5 bases). Looked up from germline, CDR1 is LNHDA and CDR2 is SQIVND (reference sequence). Trimming shortened V by 5 bases and J by 7 bases, and 17 bases separated the two germline ends. This CDR3 contains 14 residues.

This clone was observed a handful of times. CDR3 in amino acids: CRINYTEAFF. For the CDR3, the DNA is TGCAGGATAAACTACACTGAAGCTTTCTTT. The V and J genes are TRBV20-1 and TRBJ1-1; no clear D gene. This CDR3 comprises 10 residues. Looked up from germline, CDR1 is DFQATT and CDR2 is SNEGSKA (reference sequence).

The CDR3 DNA reads TGTGCCAGCAGCCAAGCCGCAAGAGGGGCGGGGGGGATAGAGACCCAGTACTTC. This translates into CASSQAARGAGGIETQYF. V and J are TRBV4-2 and TRBJ2-5; 9 bases agree with TRBD2. The length of the CDR3 is 18 residues. The germline V gene encodes CDR1 LGHNA and CDR2 YNFKEQ. V was pared by 1 base and J by 4 bases, with 13 bases of the junction left unmatched.

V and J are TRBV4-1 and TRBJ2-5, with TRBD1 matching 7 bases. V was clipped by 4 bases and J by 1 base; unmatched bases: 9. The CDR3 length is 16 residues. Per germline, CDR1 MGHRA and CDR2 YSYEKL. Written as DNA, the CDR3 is TGCGCCAGCAGCCGGGGTTGGGGGACAGCCCAAGAGACCCAGTACTTC. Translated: CASSRGWGTAQETQYF.

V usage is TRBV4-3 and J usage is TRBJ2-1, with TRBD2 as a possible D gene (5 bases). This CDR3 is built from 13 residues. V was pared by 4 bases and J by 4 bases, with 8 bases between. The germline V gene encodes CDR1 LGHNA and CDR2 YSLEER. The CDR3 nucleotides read TGCGCCAGCAGCCGCGGACTGTACAATGAGCAGTTCTTC. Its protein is CASSRGLYNEQFF.

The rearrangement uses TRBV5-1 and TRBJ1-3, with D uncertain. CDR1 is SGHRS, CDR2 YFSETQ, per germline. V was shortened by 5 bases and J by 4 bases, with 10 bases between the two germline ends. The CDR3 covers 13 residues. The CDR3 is CASSRGAGNTIYF. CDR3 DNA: TGCGCCAGCAGTCGGGGTGCAGGAAACACCATATATTTT.

CDR3 nucleotide sequence: TGTGCTTCGAGCGCAACTAATGAAAAACTGTTTTTT. Translated, it gives CASSATNEKLFF. The chain uses TRBV30 and TRBJ1-4; unclear D gene. The germline CDR1 and CDR2 sequences are GTSNPN and SVGIG (reference sequence). The CDR3 is 12 residues long. Based on the CDR3 plus reference TRBV30 and TRBJ1-4, the full variable domain is SQTIHQWPATLVQPVGSPLSLECTVEGTSNPNLYWYRQAAGRGLQLLFYSVGIGQISSEVPQNLSASRPQDRQFILSSKKLLLSDSGFYLCASSATNEKLFFGSGTQLSVL.

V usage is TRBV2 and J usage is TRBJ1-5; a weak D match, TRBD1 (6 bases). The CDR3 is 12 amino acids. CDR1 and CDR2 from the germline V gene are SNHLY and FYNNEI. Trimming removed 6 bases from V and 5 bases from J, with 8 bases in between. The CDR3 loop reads CASRAGDQPQHF. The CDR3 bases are TGTGCCAGCAGGGCAGGGGATCAGCCCCAGCATTTT.

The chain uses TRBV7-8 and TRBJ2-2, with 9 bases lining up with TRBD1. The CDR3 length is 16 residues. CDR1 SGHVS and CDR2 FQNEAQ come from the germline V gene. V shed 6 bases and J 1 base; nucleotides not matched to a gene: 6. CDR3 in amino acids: CASSQQGAGNTGELFF. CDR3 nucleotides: TGTGCCAGCAGTCAACAGGGGGCCGGGAACACCGGGGAGCTGTTTTTT.

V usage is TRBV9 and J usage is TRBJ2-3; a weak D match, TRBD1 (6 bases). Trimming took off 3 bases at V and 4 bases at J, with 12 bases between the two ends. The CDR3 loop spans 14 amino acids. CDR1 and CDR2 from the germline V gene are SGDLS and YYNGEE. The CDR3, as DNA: TGTGCCAGCAGCGCACAGGGTTGGGCAGATACGCAGTATTTT. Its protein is CASSAQGWADTQYF.

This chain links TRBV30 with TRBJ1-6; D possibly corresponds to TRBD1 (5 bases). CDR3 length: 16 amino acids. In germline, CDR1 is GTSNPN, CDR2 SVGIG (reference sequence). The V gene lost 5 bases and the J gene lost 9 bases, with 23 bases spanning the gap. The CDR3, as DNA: TGTGCCTGGGCCTCGGGGGGTACGGGATCTGGTTCACCCCTCCACTTT. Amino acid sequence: CAWASGGTGSGSPLHF.

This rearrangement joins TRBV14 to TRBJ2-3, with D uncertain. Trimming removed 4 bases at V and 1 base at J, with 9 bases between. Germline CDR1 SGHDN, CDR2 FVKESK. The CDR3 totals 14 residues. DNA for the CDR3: TGTGCCAGCAGCCCTCTTCAGGGCACAGATACGCAGTATTTT. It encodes CASSPLQGTDTQYF.

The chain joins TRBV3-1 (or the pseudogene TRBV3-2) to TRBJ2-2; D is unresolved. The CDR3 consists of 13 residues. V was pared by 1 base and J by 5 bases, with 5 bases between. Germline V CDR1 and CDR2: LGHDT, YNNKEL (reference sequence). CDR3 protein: CASSQGRTGELFF. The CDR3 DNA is TGTGCCAGCAGCCAAGGTCGGACCGGGGAGCTGTTTTTT.

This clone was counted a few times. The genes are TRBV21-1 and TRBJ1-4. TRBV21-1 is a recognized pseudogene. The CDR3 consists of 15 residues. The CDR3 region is CASSKEEGMDEKLFF. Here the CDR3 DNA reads TGTGCCAGCAGCAAAGAGGAGGGGATGGATGAAAAACTGTTTTTT.

The CDR3 protein is CTSTKQTSAGNDNEQFF. Written as DNA, the CDR3 is TGCACCAGCACCAAACAGACTAGCGCGGGCAACGACAATGAGCAGTTCTTC. The J gene is TRBJ2-1, the V gene TRBV1; the table's D call of TRBD2 was not tested on the DNA. TRBV1 is flagged as a pseudogene. The CDR3 consists of 17 residues.

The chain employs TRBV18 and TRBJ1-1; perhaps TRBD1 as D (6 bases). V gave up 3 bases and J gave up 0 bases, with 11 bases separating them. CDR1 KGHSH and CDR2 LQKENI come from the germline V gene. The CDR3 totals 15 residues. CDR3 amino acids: CASSPPKGVNTEAFF. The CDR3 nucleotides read TGTGCCAGCTCACCTCCGAAGGGGGTGAACACTGAAGCTTTCTTT. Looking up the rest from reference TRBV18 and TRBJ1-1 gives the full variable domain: NAGVMQNPRHLVRRRGQEARLRCSPMKGHSHVYWYRQLPEEGLKFMVYLQKENIIDESGMPKERFSAEFPKEGPSILRIQQVVRGDSAAYFCASSPPKGVNTEAFFGQGTRLTVV.

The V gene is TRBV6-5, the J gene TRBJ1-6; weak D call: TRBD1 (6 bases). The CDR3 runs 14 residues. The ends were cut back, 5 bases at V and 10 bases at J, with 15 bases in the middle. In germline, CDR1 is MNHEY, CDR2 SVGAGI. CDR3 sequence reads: CASSMGRGESPLHF. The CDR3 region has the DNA TGTGCCAGCAGTATGGGCAGGGGAGAGTCACCCCTCCACTTT.